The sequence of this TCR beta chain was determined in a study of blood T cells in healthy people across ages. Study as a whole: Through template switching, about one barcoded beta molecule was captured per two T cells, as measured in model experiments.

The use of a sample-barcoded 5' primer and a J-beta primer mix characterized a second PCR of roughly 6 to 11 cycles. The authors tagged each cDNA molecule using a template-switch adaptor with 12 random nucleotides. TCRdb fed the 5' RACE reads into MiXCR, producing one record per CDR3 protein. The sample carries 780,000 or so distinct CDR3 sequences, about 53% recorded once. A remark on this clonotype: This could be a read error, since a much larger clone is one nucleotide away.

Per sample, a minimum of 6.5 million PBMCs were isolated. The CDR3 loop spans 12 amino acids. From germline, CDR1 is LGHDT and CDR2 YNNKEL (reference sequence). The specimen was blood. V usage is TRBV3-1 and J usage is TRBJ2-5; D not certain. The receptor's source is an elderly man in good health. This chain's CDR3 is CAGSRNTGTQYF. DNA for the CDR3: TGTGCCGGCAGCCGGAATACGGGGACCCAGTACTTC.